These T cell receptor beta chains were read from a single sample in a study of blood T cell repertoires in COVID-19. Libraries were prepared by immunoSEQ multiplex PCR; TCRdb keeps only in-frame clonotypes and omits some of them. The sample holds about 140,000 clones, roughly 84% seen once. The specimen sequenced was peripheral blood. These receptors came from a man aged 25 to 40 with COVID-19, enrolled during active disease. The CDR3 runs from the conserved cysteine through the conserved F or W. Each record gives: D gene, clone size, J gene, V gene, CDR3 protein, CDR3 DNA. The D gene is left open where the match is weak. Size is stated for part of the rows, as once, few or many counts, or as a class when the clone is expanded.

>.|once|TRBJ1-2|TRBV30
CAWIRTGRGNYGYTF
TGTGCCTGGATTCGTACGGGAAGGGGGAACTATGGCTACACCTTC
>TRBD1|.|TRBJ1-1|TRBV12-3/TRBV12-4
CASTRDRNTEAFF
TGTGCCAGCACCCGGGACAGGAATACTGAAGCTTTCTTT
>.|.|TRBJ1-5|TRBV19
CASSSPRQRNQPQHF
TGTGCCAGTAGTAGCCCCCGACAGAGGAATCAGCCCCAGCATTTT
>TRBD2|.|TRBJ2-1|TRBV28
CASSPPGLARSNEQFF
TGTGCCAGCAGCCCTCCGGGACTAGCGAGGAGCAATGAGCAGTTCTTC
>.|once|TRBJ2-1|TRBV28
CASSTASAYNEQFF
TGTGCCAGCAGTACCGCTAGCGCGTACAATGAGCAGTTCTTC
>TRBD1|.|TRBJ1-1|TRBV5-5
CASSLDQGARAVNTEAFF
TGTGCCAGCAGCTTGGATCAGGGGGCGAGGGCCGTGAACACTGAAGCTTTCTTT
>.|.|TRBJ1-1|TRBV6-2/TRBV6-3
CASSYGGENTEAFF
TGTGCCAGCAGTTACGGGGGGGAAAACACTGAAGCTTTCTTT
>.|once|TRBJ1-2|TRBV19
CASSIGVSGSIRSGYTF
TGTGCCAGTAGTATCGGGGTCTCGGGTTCTATACGGTCGGGCTACACCTTC
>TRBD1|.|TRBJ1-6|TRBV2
CASSQGQVDNSPLHF
TGTGCCAGCAGTCAGGGACAGGTCGATAATTCACCCCTCCACTTT
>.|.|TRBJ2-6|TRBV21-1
CASSPPGQKALGANVLTF
TGTGCCAGCAGCCCTCCGGGACAGAAGGCGCTCGGGGCCAACGTCCTGACTTTC
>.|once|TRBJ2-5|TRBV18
CASSPGRETQYF
TGTGCCAGCTCACCAGGTCGGGAGACCCAGTACTTC
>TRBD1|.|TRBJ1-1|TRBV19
CASSLGQGYTEAFF
TGTGCCAGTAGTCTGGGACAGGGCTACACTGAAGCTTTCTTT
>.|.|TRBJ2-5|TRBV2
CASSPSGEETQYF
TGTGCCAGCAGTCCCTCAGGGGAAGAGACCCAGTACTTC
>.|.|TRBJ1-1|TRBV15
CATSSLTEAFF
TGTGCCACCAGCAGTCTCACTGAAGCTTTCTTT
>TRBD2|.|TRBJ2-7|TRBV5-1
CASSYGLAGSYEQYF
TGCGCCAGCAGCTACGGACTAGCGGGGTCCTACGAGCAGTACTTC
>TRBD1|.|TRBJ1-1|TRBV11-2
CASSFQGARAFF
TGTGCCAGCAGCTTTCAGGGGGCGCGGGCTTTCTTT
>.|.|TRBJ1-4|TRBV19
CASSLQWGVNEKLFF
TGTGCCAGTAGTCTGCAGTGGGGAGTGAATGAAAAACTGTTTTTT
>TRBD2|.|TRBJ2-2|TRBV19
CASRTLSGRGTGELFF
TGTGCCAGTAGAACCCTTAGCGGGAGAGGCACCGGGGAGCTGTTTTTT
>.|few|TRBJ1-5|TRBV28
CASSAQNSNQPQHF
TGTGCCAGCAGTGCACAAAATAGCAATCAGCCCCAGCATTTT
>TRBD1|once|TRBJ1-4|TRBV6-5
CASSYWTGTNEKLFF
TGTGCCAGCAGTTACTGGACAGGGACCAATGAAAAACTGTTTTTT
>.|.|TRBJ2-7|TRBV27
CASSRDRAPSYEQYF
TGTGCCAGCAGTCGAGACAGAGCCCCCTCCTACGAGCAGTACTTC
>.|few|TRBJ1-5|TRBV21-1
CASSKETVRGALRAGAPGQPQHF
TGTGCCAGCAGCAAAGAGACGGTCCGAGGTGCCCTTAGGGCGGGCGCCCCGGGTCAGCCCCAGCATTTT
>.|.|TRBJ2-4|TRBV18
CASSPVDSNIQYF
TGTGCCAGCTCACCGGTGGACAGCAACATTCAGTACTTC
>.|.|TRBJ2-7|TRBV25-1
CASSGTGSGGKQYF
TGTGCCAGCAGTGGAACGGGGTCAGGTGGCAAGCAGTACTTC
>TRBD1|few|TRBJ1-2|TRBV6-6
CASRHTGDQHYGYTF
TGTGCCAGCAGACATACAGGGGACCAACACTATGGCTACACCTTC
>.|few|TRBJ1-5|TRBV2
CASSEISGSNQPQHF
TGTGCCAGCAGTGAAATTTCTGGCAGCAATCAGCCCCAGCATTTT
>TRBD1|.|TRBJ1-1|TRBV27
CASNPTGWTAEAFF
TGTGCCAGCAACCCGACAGGGTGGACCGCTGAAGCTTTCTTT
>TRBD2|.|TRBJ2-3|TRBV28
CASSLAGVITDTQYF
TGTGCCAGCAGTCTAGCGGGTGTAATCACAGATACGCAGTATTTT
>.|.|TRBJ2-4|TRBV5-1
CASSPDTSPGNIQYF
TGCGCCAGCAGCCCGGACACCTCCCCAGGGAACATTCAGTACTTC
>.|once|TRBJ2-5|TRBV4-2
CASSKTGQGETQYF
TGTGCCAGCAGCAAAACAGGGCAGGGAGAGACCCAGTACTTC
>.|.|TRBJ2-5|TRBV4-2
CASSFQGFQETQYF
TGTGCCAGCAGCTTCCAGGGCTTCCAAGAGACCCAGTACTTC
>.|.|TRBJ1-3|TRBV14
CASSPNRLTGNTIYF
TGTGCCAGCAGCCCTAATCGCCTAACTGGAAACACCATATATTTT
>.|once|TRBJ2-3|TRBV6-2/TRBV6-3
CASSYSEGDTDTQYF
TGTGCCAGCAGTTATAGCGAGGGGGACACAGATACGCAGTATTTT
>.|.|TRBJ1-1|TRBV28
CASTNLNTEAFF
TGTGCCAGCACTAACCTGAACACTGAAGCTTTCTTT
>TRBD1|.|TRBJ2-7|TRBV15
CATSARQGPHEQYF
TGTGCCACCAGCGCAAGACAGGGGCCACACGAGCAGTACTTC
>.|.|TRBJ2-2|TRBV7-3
CASRRTPGTTGELFF
TGTGCCAGCAGACGAACCCCCGGTACCACCGGGGAGCTGTTTTTT
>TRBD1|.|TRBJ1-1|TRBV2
CASRPHRGTEAFF
TGTGCCAGCCGTCCCCACAGGGGCACTGAAGCTTTCTTT
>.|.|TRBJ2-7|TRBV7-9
CASVPGRAYEQYF
TGTGCCAGCGTTCCGGGTCGTGCCTACGAGCAGTACTTC
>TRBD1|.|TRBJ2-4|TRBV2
CASSRDRVHIQYF
TGTGCCAGCAGCCGGGACAGGGTACACATTCAGTACTTC
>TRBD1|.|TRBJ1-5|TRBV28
CASSERTGINQPQHF
TGTGCCAGCAGCGAACGGACAGGGATTAATCAGCCCCAGCATTTT
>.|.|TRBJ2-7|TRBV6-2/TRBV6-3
CASSTERVPSYEQYF
TGTGCCAGCAGTACGGAGCGGGTGCCCTCCTACGAGCAGTACTTC
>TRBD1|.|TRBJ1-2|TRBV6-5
CASRETGSDGYTF
TGTGCCAGCAGGGAGACAGGGAGTGATGGCTACACCTTC
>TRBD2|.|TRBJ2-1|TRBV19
CASSLGTSGTGEQFF
TGTGCCAGTAGTCTTGGGACTAGCGGGACTGGTGAGCAGTTCTTC
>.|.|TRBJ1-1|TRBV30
CAWKNRANTEAFF
TGTGCCTGGAAGAACAGGGCGAACACTGAAGCTTTCTTT
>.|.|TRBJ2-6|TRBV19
CASRGSSGANVLTF
TGTGCCAGTAGAGGGAGCTCTGGGGCCAACGTCCTGACTTTC
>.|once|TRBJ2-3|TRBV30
CAWEGREADTQYF
TGTGCCTGGGAGGGCAGGGAGGCAGATACGCAGTATTTT
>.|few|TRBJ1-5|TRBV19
CASSPPWGMRGLNQPQHF
TGTGCCAGTAGTCCCCCATGGGGCATGCGGGGCCTAAATCAGCCCCAGCATTTT
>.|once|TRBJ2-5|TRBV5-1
CASSLGAQETQYF
TGCGCCAGCAGCTTGGGGGCCCAAGAGACCCAGTACTTC
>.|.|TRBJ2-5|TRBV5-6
CASSRPTVETQYF
TGTGCCAGCTCCCGTCCGACAGTGGAGACCCAGTACTTC
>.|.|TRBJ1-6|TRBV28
CASRQGPRALHF
TGTGCCAGCAGACAGGGACCTCGGGCCCTCCACTTT
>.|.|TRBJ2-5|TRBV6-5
CACYRDLQETQYF
TGTGCCTGTTACCGGGACTTACAAGAGACCCAGTACTTC
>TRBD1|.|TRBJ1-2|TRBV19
CASSIGDRVWYGYTF
TGTGCCAGTAGTATTGGCGACAGGGTTTGGTATGGCTACACCTTC
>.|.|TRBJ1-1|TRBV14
CASSQTRSNTEAFF
TGTGCCAGCAGCCAAACACGTTCGAACACTGAAGCTTTCTTT
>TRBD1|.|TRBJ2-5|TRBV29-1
CSLIPGTGSQETQYF
TGCAGCCTGATACCCGGGACAGGATCTCAAGAGACCCAGTACTTC
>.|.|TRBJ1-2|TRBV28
CASSYLGETNYGYTF
TGTGCCAGCAGTTATTTAGGGGAAACTAACTATGGCTACACCTTC
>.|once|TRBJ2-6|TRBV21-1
CASSKVGASTLGANVLTF
TGTGCCAGCAGCAAAGTTGGGGCTAGTACGTTGGGGGCCAACGTCCTGACTTTC
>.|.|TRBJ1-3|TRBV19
CASSNLWQLATSGNTIYF
TGTGCCAGTAGTAATTTGTGGCAGCTAGCGACCTCTGGAAACACCATATATTTT
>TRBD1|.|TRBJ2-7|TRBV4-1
CASSQGQGATYEQYF
TGCGCCAGCAGCCAAGGACAGGGGGCTACCTACGAGCAGTACTTC
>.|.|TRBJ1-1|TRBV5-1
CASSLRQPNTEAFF
TGCGCCAGCAGCTTGAGACAGCCAAACACTGAAGCTTTCTTT
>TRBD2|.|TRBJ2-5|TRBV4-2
CASSFAIAGGSETQYF
TGTGCCAGCAGCTTTGCCATAGCGGGAGGGTCGGAGACCCAGTACTTC